Here is one T cell receptor (beta chain) with its context. Antigen: not known. The data derive from a study of CXCR3-negative and CXCR3-positive naive CD8 T cells. Findings of the study overall: Whereas both naive subsets had comparably high diversity, memory CD8+ cells had much lower diversity.

The germline V gene has CDR1 SQVTM and CDR2 ANQGSEA. The CDR3 has 13 residues. The method, 5' RACE with UMI labels, was used to prepare the TRB cDNA libraries. TCRdb reanalyzed the 5' RACE reads, giving one entry per CDR3 protein sequence and no DNA. This sample's clone table lists about 120,000 distinct CDR3 sequences. This TCR derives from a human donor in good health. Some clones in this sample may be carry-over from other donors' samples. Sequenced material: naive CXCR3- CD8+ T cells from blood. Subset indicated: CD45RO-CCR7+CD27+CD95- naive CD8+ T cells lacking CXCR3 (TNR3-). The chain uses TRBV29-1 and TRBJ2-1; TCRdb reports TRBD1, a call that lacks DNA to check it against. CDR3 protein: CSVLPGNGNEQFF.